The text below deals with one T cell receptor (beta chain). The sort gate was single viable CD3+CD4+CD8-CD45RO+ cells for memory CD4+ T cells. The V gene's germline CDR1 is MGHRA and CDR2 YSYEKL. The junction had 5 bases not matched to a gene; V was cut back by 1 base and J by 4 bases. The CDR3 runs 15 residues. Profiling relied on immunoSEQ multiplex PCR, and the TCRdb table lists in-frame clones only, not all of them. The sample has under 50,000 clones; roughly 72% are singletons. The data stem from a study of memory CD4+ T cells and cytomegalovirus serostatus. Sequencing input: memory CD4+ T cells from blood. V usage is TRBV4-1 and J usage is TRBJ1-2; 8 bases map to TRBD1. The clonotype originates from an adult in good health and CMV-seropositive. CDR3 sequence (DNA): TGCGCCAGCAGCCAAGCCGACAGGGGCGGCTATGGCTACACCTTC. This sequence encodes CASSQADRGGYGYTF.